Below are 2 T cell receptor beta chains sequenced from a single sample in a study of blood T cell repertoires in COVID-19. Some clones are missing from TCRdb's copy, which holds only in-frame ones; the method was immunoSEQ multiplex PCR. Of about 95,000 clones in the sample, about four fifths were seen once. Input material: peripheral blood. The source is a man aged 80 or over with COVID-19, enrolled during active disease.

The V gene is TRBV19, the J gene TRBJ1-5, with a tentative D call TRBD1 (5 bases). The V and J ends lost 1 base and 0 bases respectively, with 13 bases between them. CDR3 length: 17 amino acids. CDR1 LNHDA and CDR2 SQIVND come from the germline V gene (reference sequence). The CDR3 region has the DNA TGTGCCAGTAGTATAGGTGACAGAAGTTATAGCAATCAGCCCCAGCATTTT. Translation gives CASSIGDRSYSNQPQHF.

The chain employs TRBV7-2 and TRBJ2-7, with 8 positions matching TRBD2. Per the germline V gene, CDR1 is SGHTA and CDR2 is FQGNSA. J lost 0 bases, V lost 7 bases, and 5 bases had no gene match. The CDR3 is 14 residues long. The CDR3 DNA reads TGTGCCAGCACCCTAGCGGGCTTCTCCTACGAGCAGTACTTC. It translates to CASTLAGFSYEQYF.